The 25 T cell receptor beta chains below were found in one sample sequenced in a study of CD8 T cells in Susac syndrome. RNA amounts of 0.5 to 1 ug underwent reverse transcription with random hexamers. Via MiXCR, TCRdb re-called the immunoSEQ multiplex PCR reads, giving one row per CDR3 protein. In the table there are 15,000 to 20,000 distinct CDR3 sequences, roughly 95% of which are singletons. Sequenced input: CD8+ T cells from PBMCs. All receptors come from a human donor in good health.

This chain connects TRBV5-1 to TRBJ1-5; D perhaps matches TRBD1 (6 bases). Trimming cost V 7 bases and J 4 bases, with 12 bases left between them. This CDR3 comprises 13 residues. The germline CDR1 and CDR2 sequences are SGHRS and YFSETQ. The CDR3: CASSTGTNQPQHF. CDR3 bases: TGCGCCAGCTCCACCGGGACAAATCAGCCCCAGCATTTT.

The V and J genes are TRBV7-3 and TRBJ2-1, with TRBD2 matching 12 bases. This CDR3 region has 15 residues. J lost 4 bases, V lost 5 bases, and 3 bases had no gene match. Germline-derived CDR1 and CDR2 are SGHTA and FQGTGA. CDR3 sequence reads: CASSKLAGGYNEQFF. The CDR3 bases are TGTGCCAGCAGCAAACTAGCGGGAGGATACAATGAGCAGTTCTTC. Complete variable domain (other parts from reference TRBV7-3 and TRBJ2-1): GAGVSQTPSNKVTEKGKYVELRCDPISGHTALYWYRQSLGQGPEFLIYFQGTGAADDSGLPNDRFFAVRPEGSVSTLKIQRTERGDSAVYLCASSKLAGGYNEQFFGPGTRLTVL.

The chain couples TRBV27 to TRBJ1-5; no clear D. V was pared by 5 bases and J by 3 bases, with 8 bases between. Germline V CDR1 and CDR2: MNHEY, SMNVEV (reference sequence). The CDR3 has 13 residues. CDR3 in amino acids: CASSPDYNQPQHF. In nucleotides, the CDR3 is TGTGCCAGCAGTCCGGATTACAATCAGCCCCAGCATTTT.

V and J are TRBV15 and TRBJ2-3, with 8 bases matching TRBD1. The trim removed 3 bases at V and 2 bases at J, leaving 7 bases unmatched. This CDR3 contains 16 residues. Germline values: CDR1 LNHNV, CDR2 YYDKDF (reference sequence). CDR3 region: CATSSGDRLITDTQYF. The CDR3 DNA sequence: TGTGCCACCAGCAGTGGGGACAGGCTCATCACAGATACGCAGTATTTT. Looking up the rest from reference TRBV15 and TRBJ2-3 gives the full variable domain: DAMVIQNPRYQVTQFGKPVTLSCSQTLNHNVMYWYQQKSSQAPKLLFHYYDKDFNNEADTPDNFQSRRPNTSFCFLDIRSPGLGDTAMYLCATSSGDRLITDTQYFGPGTRLTVL.

The V gene is TRBV6-2 or TRBV6-3, the J gene TRBJ1-1; D unresolved. Germline lookup yields CDR1 MNHEY and CDR2 SVGEGT. This CDR3 is 14 amino acids long. V lost 4 bases and J lost 1, with 10 bases in between. The CDR3 DNA follows: TGTGCCAGCAGTTTTGTCAGATCGAACACTGAAGCTTTCTTT. Translation gives CASSFVRSNTEAFF.

V usage is TRBV20-1 and J usage is TRBJ2-7; 9 bases map to TRBD1. Germline loops: CDR1 DFQATT, CDR2 SNEGSKA (reference sequence). This CDR3 comprises 14 residues. V lost 5 bases and J lost 7; bases outside the gene matches: 12. This CDR3 is CSAPYRGQVREQYF. As DNA, the CDR3 is TGCAGTGCTCCATACAGGGGGCAGGTGCGGGAGCAGTACTTC.

The rearrangement joins TRBV7-9 to TRBJ2-5, with D perhaps matching TRBD1 or TRBD2 (5 bases each). The ends were cut back, 1 base at V and 5 bases at J, with 14 bases in the middle. The CDR3 consists of 15 residues. Per germline, CDR1 SEHNR and CDR2 FQNEAQ (reference sequence). The DNA for the CDR3 is TGTGCCAGCAGCTTAGATCAGGGACCGGTGGAGACCCAGTACTTC. The encoded protein is CASSLDQGPVETQYF. Looking up the rest from reference TRBV7-9 and TRBJ2-5 gives the full variable domain: DTGVSQNPRHKITKRGQNVTFRCDPISEHNRLYWYRQTLGQGPEFLTYFQNEAQLEKSRLLSDRFSAERPKGSFSTLEIQRTEQGDSAMYLCASSLDQGPVETQYFGPGTRLLVL.

As DNA, the CDR3 is TGTGCCAGCAGTTCCAACGACAGGGGTACCGGCTATGGCTACACCTTC. Translation gives CASSSNDRGTGYGYTF. The chain combines TRBV27 with TRBJ1-2; 8 nucleotides line up with TRBD1. V lost 4 bases and J lost 4; bases outside the gene matches: 11. In germline, CDR1 is MNHEY, CDR2 SMNVEV (reference sequence). The CDR3 is 16 residues long.

This clonotype has a single count. V is TRBV20-1 and J is TRBJ2-1, with TRBD2 matching 9 bases. Germline CDR1 reads DFQATT; CDR2 reads SNEGSKA (reference sequence). V was pared by 3 bases and J by 7 bases, with 10 bases of the junction left unmatched. This CDR3 comprises 15 residues. This CDR3 reads CSASWREGLLNEQFF. Here the CDR3 DNA reads TGCAGTGCTAGTTGGCGGGAGGGCCTATTAAATGAGCAGTTCTTC.

The chain couples TRBV29-1 to TRBJ1-3, with unresolved D. The CDR3 is made up of 15 amino acids. CDR1 and CDR2 (germline): SQVTM, ANQGSEA. Trimming pared 3 bases from V and 0 bases from J, leaving 12 bases between. CDR3 amino acids: CSVETTIASGNTIYF. CDR3 DNA: TGCAGCGTTGAGACCACGATCGCCTCTGGAAACACCATATATTTT.

The chain uses TRBV3-1 and TRBJ1-1; tentatively, D is TRBD1 (5 bases). V dropped 3 bases and J dropped 5 bases, with 13 bases sitting between them. The CDR3 covers 14 residues. From germline, CDR1 is LGHDT and CDR2 YNNKEL (reference sequence). This chain's CDR3 is CASSQGPGLTEAFF. The DNA for the CDR3 is TGTGCCAGCAGCCAGGGGCCCGGTCTAACTGAAGCTTTCTTT.

This chain joins TRBV20-1 and TRBJ2-3; D may be TRBD1 or TRBD2 (6 bases each). CDR3 length equals 13 residues. CDR1 is DFQATT and CDR2 is SNEGSKA in the germline V gene (reference sequence). Trimming shortened V by 5 bases and J by 3 bases, and 12 bases separated the two germline ends. CDR3 in DNA: TGCAGTGCTCGGGGGCTCGGGACAGATACGCAGTATTTT. It specifies CSARGLGTDTQYF.

V is TRBV4-3 and J is TRBJ2-1; the D gene is possibly TRBD1 (5 bases). The germline CDR1 and CDR2 sequences are LGHNA and YSLEER. This CDR3 has 15 amino acids. The V gene lost 4 bases and the J gene lost 0 bases, with 10 bases spanning the gap. The CDR3 coding sequence is TGCGCCAGCAGCCCGGACACTCGCTCCTACAATGAGCAGTTCTTC. Translated: CASSPDTRSYNEQFF.

The chain employs TRBV29-1 and TRBJ2-3, with 10 bases fitting TRBD2. CDR1 SQVTM and CDR2 ANQGSEA come from the germline V gene. The V and J ends lost 3 bases and 1 base, in that order; junction bases with no gene match: 13. This CDR3 is built from 18 residues. The CDR3 region has the DNA TGCAGCGTTGATCGGGCTAGCGGGAGAAGAGTGGGCACAGATACGCAGTATTTT. Translated: CSVDRASGRRVGTDTQYF.

This rearrangement joins TRBV19 to TRBJ2-1, with D perhaps TRBD2 (7 bases). Trimming pared 2 bases from V and 2 bases from J, leaving 10 bases between. Germline V gives CDR1 LNHDA, CDR2 SQIVND (reference sequence). The CDR3 runs to 15 residues. Written as DNA, the CDR3 is TGTGCCAGTAGTATATTGGGGGGGCCCTACAATGAGCAGTTCTTC. This translates into CASSILGGPYNEQFF.

This chain links TRBV10-3 with TRBJ1-1; the D is unclear. The germline gives CDR1 ENHRY, CDR2 SYGVKD. The CDR3 is 11 amino acids. V gave up 3 bases and J gave up 7 bases, with 6 bases separating them. The CDR3: CAISDFNEAFF. CDR3 nucleotide sequence: TGTGCCATCAGTGATTTCAATGAAGCTTTCTTT.

This clonotype showed up just once. The gene calls are TRBV10-3 and TRBJ1-2; no clear D gene. The V end was cut by 0 bases, the J end by 4 bases, with 9 bases between. The germline V gene encodes CDR1 ENHRY and CDR2 SYGVKD. CDR3 length: 14 residues. This CDR3 reads CAISESMGPYGYTF. The DNA for the CDR3 is TGTGCCATCAGTGAGTCAATGGGTCCCTATGGCTACACCTTC.

V is TRBV6-1 and J is TRBJ2-4; TRBD1 agrees at 8 bases. This CDR3 comprises 18 residues. CDR1 is MNHNS, CDR2 SASEGT, per germline. V was pared by 7 bases and J by 2 bases, with 16 bases of the junction left unmatched. DNA for the CDR3: TGTGCCAGCATCCCTGGAGGGGACAGGTTTCATTCCAAAAACATTCAGTACTTC. It translates to CASIPGGDRFHSKNIQYF.

This clonotype was observed a few times. This chain connects TRBV7-9 to TRBJ2-7; no reliable D call. The CDR3 is made up of 13 amino acids. V lost 3 bases and J lost 0, with 6 bases in between. Germline lookup yields CDR1 SEHNR and CDR2 FQNEAQ (reference sequence). CDR3 protein: CASSFAISYEQYF. CDR3 in DNA: TGTGCCAGCAGCTTTGCGATCTCCTACGAGCAGTACTTC.

The CDR3 DNA sequence: TGTGCCAGCAGCTGGGGGAGCTCTGGAAACACCATATATTTT. Translated: CASSWGSSGNTIYF. The genes are TRBV7-9 and TRBJ1-3; weak D call: TRBD1 (5 bases). Germline-derived CDR1 and CDR2 are SEHNR and FQNEAQ (reference sequence). V lost 4 bases, J lost 0 bases, and 7 bases lay in between. This CDR3 contains 14 residues.

The chain is built from TRBV5-4 and TRBJ2-5; 7 bases agree with TRBD2. Germline trimming cut 1 base from V and 2 bases from J; bases unmatched to any gene: 5. This CDR3 is built from 15 residues. Germline loops: CDR1 SGHNT, CDR2 YYREEE (reference sequence). The CDR3 DNA follows: TGTGCCAGCAGCTTGAGAGCAGCGGGACAAGAGACCCAGTACTTC. Its protein is CASSLRAAGQETQYF.

V usage is TRBV28 and J usage is TRBJ1-5, with 7 positions matching TRBD1. CDR3 length equals 16 residues. Germline V gene data show CDR1 as MDHEN and CDR2 as SYDVKM. J was trimmed by 5 bases and V by 5 bases; bases with no gene match: 12. The CDR3 DNA reads as TGTGCCAGCAGTATCTCCGGGACAGCTAACCATCAGCCCCAGCATTTT. It translates to CASSISGTANHQPQHF. Drawing the rest from reference TRBV28 and TRBJ1-5, the complete variable domain is DVKVTQSSRYLVKRTGEKVFLECVQDMDHENMFWYRQDPGLGLRLIYFSYDVKMKEKGDIPEGYSVSREKKERFSLILESASTNQTSMYLCASSISGTANHQPQHFGDGTRLSIL.

V is TRBV30 and J is TRBJ2-3; 7 bases are a match to TRBD2. Germline V gives CDR1 GTSNPN, CDR2 SVGIG (reference sequence). The V segment lost 4 bases and the J segment 2 bases; nucleotides outside the gene matches: 6. The CDR3 has 14 amino acids. The CDR3 protein is CAWNSGGDTDTQYF. CDR3 DNA: TGTGCCTGGAACTCGGGGGGAGACACAGATACGCAGTATTTT.

Here the CDR3 DNA reads TGTGCCAGCAGCTCCCTCGGACTAGCGTACCAAGAGACCCAGTACTTC. Its protein is CASSSLGLAYQETQYF. J is TRBJ2-5 and V is TRBV11-1, with 9 bases identical to TRBD2. V dropped 4 bases and J dropped 0; count of bases not matched to a gene: 6. The CDR3 is made up of 16 amino acids. Germline V gene lookup returns CDR1 SGHAT and CDR2 FQDESV (reference sequence).

The chain has TRBV13 and TRBJ2-1, with D unclear. The CDR3 is 15 residues long. V gave up 1 base and J gave up 5 bases, with 12 bases separating them. Germline V gene lookup returns CDR1 PRHDT and CDR2 FYEKMQ (reference sequence). In DNA, the CDR3 is TGTGCCAGCAGCTTAGATTTCAGTGTGCACAATGAGCAGTTCTTC. This gives the protein CASSLDFSVHNEQFF.